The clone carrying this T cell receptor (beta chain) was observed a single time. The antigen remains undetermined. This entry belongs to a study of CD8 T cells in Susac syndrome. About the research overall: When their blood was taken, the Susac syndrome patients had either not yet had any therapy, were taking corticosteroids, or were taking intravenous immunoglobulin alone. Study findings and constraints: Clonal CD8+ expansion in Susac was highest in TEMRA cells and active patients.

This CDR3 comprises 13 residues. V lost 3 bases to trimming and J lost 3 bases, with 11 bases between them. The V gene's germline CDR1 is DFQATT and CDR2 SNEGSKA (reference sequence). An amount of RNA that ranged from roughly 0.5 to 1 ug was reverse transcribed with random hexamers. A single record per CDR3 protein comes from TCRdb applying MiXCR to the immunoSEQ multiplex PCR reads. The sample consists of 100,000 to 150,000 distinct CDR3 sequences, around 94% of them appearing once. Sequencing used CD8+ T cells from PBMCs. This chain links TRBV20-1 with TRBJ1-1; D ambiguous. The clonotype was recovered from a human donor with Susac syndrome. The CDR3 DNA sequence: TGCAGTGCTAGGACGGGCTTGGACACTGAAGCTTTCTTT. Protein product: CSARTGLDTEAFF.